This T cell receptor (beta chain) was sequenced for a study of memory CD4+ T cells and cytomegalovirus serostatus. Study in general: Of the healthy Belgian adults, eight or nine were CMV seropositive and 20 to 30 seronegative.

The V and J ends lost 8 bases and 2 bases respectively, with 7 bases between them. CDR1 and CDR2 (germline): MDHEN, SYDVKM. The CDR3 spans 11 residues. Single viable CD3+CD4+CD8-CD45RO+ cells were sorted as the memory CD4+ T cells. After thawing, CD4+ T cells were positively selected. Original analysis: Out-of-frame sequences were removed, leaving about 2.2 million distinct TCRbeta sequences. Libraries were prepared by immunoSEQ multiplex PCR; TCRdb keeps only in-frame clonotypes and omits some of them. The DNA gave D and trimming, while V, J and clone size come from that table. The sample has some 48,000 clones, roughly 78% seen once; the top ten hold roughly 0.71%. Findings and limits, study-wide: A US-trained random forest predicted CMV serostatus with median AUC around 0.91.

As regards this clone: Its antigen is as yet unknown.

V and J are TRBV28 and TRBJ2-7; D is perhaps TRBD1 (5 bases). The clonotype comes from an adult in good health and CMV-seronegative. Sequenced sample: memory CD4+ T cells from blood. CDR3 sequence reads: CASGATYEQYF. CDR3 bases: TGTGCCAGCGGGGCGACCTACGAGCAGTACTTC.